These 19 T cell receptor beta chains were sequenced from one sample in a study of blood T cell repertoires in COVID-19. Profiling relied on immunoSEQ multiplex PCR, and the TCRdb table lists in-frame clones only, not all of them. This table has 90,000 to 130,000 clones, nearly 90% appearing once. Sequenced input: peripheral blood. The receptors stem from a human donor in a cohort sampled during active COVID-19.

This rearrangement joins TRBV6-5 to TRBJ1-1, with unresolved D. Germline CDR1 and CDR2: MNHEY and SVGAGI. The CDR3 has 15 amino acids. V dropped 0 bases and J dropped 0 bases, with 8 bases sitting between them. CDR3 in DNA: TGTGCCAGCAGTTACTCGGCCACCGTGAACACTGAAGCTTTCTTT. Amino acid sequence: CASSYSATVNTEAFF.

This clone was seen once. V gene TRBV6-1 combines with J gene TRBJ2-2; 9 nucleotides match TRBD1. Germline V CDR1 and CDR2: MNHNS, SASEGT. The CDR3 loop spans 16 amino acids. J gave up 6 bases and V 2 bases, and 7 bases lay outside the gene matches. This CDR3 reads CASSERTGAQAGELFF. The DNA of the CDR3 is TGTGCCAGCAGTGAAAGGACAGGGGCGCAGGCCGGGGAGCTGTTTTTT.

This chain joins TRBV30 and TRBJ2-1; no firm D call. Trimming removed 4 bases from V and 7 bases from J, with 23 bases in between. This CDR3 has 16 amino acids. Germline V gene lookup returns CDR1 GTSNPN and CDR2 SVGIG (reference sequence). The CDR3 nucleotides read TGTGCCTGGAAACCTACTACGCGGATAATTTGGAATGAGCAGTTCTTC. This gives the protein CAWKPTTRIIWNEQFF.

V and J are TRBV3-1 (or the pseudogene TRBV3-2) and TRBJ1-2; D uncertain. The length of the CDR3 is 12 residues. Germline V lookup: CDR1 LGHDT, CDR2 YNNKEL (reference sequence). With 1 base removed from V and 8 bases from J, the gap between germline ends came to 8 bases. CDR3: CASSQVGAGYTF. For the CDR3, the DNA is TGTGCCAGCAGCCAAGTGGGCGCCGGCTACACCTTC.

The chain recombines TRBV6-2 or TRBV6-3 with TRBJ1-5; TRBD1 aligns across 7 bases. With 3 bases clipped from V and 1 base from J, the junction kept 3 bases outside the gene matches. The V gene's germline CDR1 is MNHEY and CDR2 SVGEGT. This CDR3 is 15 amino acids long. CDR3 region: CASSYADRSNQPQHF. CDR3 in DNA: TGTGCCAGCAGTTATGCGGACAGGAGCAATCAGCCCCAGCATTTT.

This rearrangement joins TRBV3-1 (or the pseudogene TRBV3-2) to TRBJ2-1, with D perhaps matching TRBD1 (6 bases). Per the germline V gene, CDR1 is LGHDT and CDR2 is YNNKEL (reference sequence). Trimming took 0 bases from V and 8 from J, leaving 17 bases between them. The CDR3 consists of 16 residues. CDR3: CASSQDRGPYRDEQFF. In nucleotides, the CDR3 is TGTGCCAGCAGCCAAGATCGGGGCCCTTACAGGGATGAGCAGTTCTTC.

The CDR3: CSVSGAEEKLFF. The CDR3 nucleotides read TGCAGCGTTTCAGGGGCTGAAGAAAAACTGTTTTTT. The chain couples TRBV29-1 to TRBJ1-4, with D possibly TRBD1 on 6 matching bases. Trimming pared 5 bases from V and 8 bases from J, leaving 12 bases between. The CDR3 loop spans 12 amino acids. Germline CDR1 is SQVTM and CDR2 is ANQGSEA.

This sequence joins TRBV6-5 and TRBJ2-2; possible D gene TRBD1, 5 bases. Germline CDR1 MNHEY, CDR2 SVGAGI. The CDR3 covers 15 residues. V was shortened by 2 bases and J by 5 bases, with 12 bases between the two germline ends. Written as DNA, the CDR3 is TGTGCCAGCAGTTACAAGGGGTTGGGAACCGGGGAGCTGTTTTTT. Protein sequence: CASSYKGLGTGELFF.

The gene calls are TRBV27 and TRBJ1-1, with D perhaps TRBD1 (5 bases). This CDR3 comprises 13 residues. CDR1 and CDR2 (germline): MNHEY, SMNVEV (reference sequence). V lost 2 bases and J lost 3, with 7 bases in between. This CDR3 is CASSLQGDTEAFF. In nucleotides, the CDR3 is TGTGCCAGCAGTTTACAGGGTGACACTGAAGCTTTCTTT.

The chain uses TRBV6-5 and TRBJ2-7; 9 bases are a match to TRBD1. Germline V lookup: CDR1 MNHEY, CDR2 SVGAGI. The CDR3 contains 14 residues. CDR3 residues: CGSTGGSSDYEQYF. CDR3 bases: TGTGGCTCAACAGGGGGCAGTTCAGACTACGAGCAGTACTTC.

The gene calls are TRBV5-4 and TRBJ2-3; tentative D call: TRBD1 (6 bases). This CDR3 region has 14 residues. In germline, CDR1 is SGHNT, CDR2 YYREEE (reference sequence). Trimming left V 4 bases short and J 4 bases short, with 13 bases between. This chain's CDR3 is CASSEQGRPDTQYF. The CDR3 nucleotides are TGTGCCAGCAGCGAACAGGGTCGTCCAGATACGCAGTATTTT.

This sequence joins TRBV27 and TRBJ2-3, with D possibly matching TRBD2 (6 bases). The V end lost 6 bases, the J end lost 5 bases, and 18 bases lay between the germline ends. The CDR3 consists of 15 residues. Germline values: CDR1 MNHEY, CDR2 SMNVEV (reference sequence). The CDR3 spells CASREGTNVGDTQYF. The CDR3 DNA is TGTGCCAGCAGGGAGGGGACCAATGTTGGAGATACGCAGTATTTT.

This sequence joins TRBV20-1 and TRBJ2-7; tentatively, D is TRBD1 (5 bases). V lost 3 bases and J lost 3, with 9 bases in between. CDR3 length: 12 amino acids. Germline CDR1 reads DFQATT; CDR2 reads SNEGSKA (reference sequence). The CDR3 DNA follows: TGCAGTGCTAGTCCCACAGGCTACGAGCAGTACTTC. Translating gives CSASPTGYEQYF.

This chain uses TRBV18 with TRBJ1-1, with D tentatively TRBD1 (5 bases). Trimming took off 6 bases at V and 1 base at J, with 9 bases between the two ends. The germline CDR1 and CDR2 sequences are KGHSH and LQKENI. CDR3 size: 13 residues. The chain's CDR3 is CASSPQGNTEAFF. DNA for the CDR3: TGTGCCAGCTCGCCCCAGGGGAACACTGAAGCTTTCTTT.

This clone was recorded once. The chain links TRBV5-1 to TRBJ2-3, with D perhaps TRBD1 (6 bases). The V end lost 2 bases, the J end lost 2 bases, and 12 bases lay between the germline ends. The CDR3 spans 15 residues. Germline V gene data show CDR1 as SGHRS and CDR2 as YFSETQ. The CDR3 sequence is CASSLSGTNTDTQYF. In nucleotides, the CDR3 is TGCGCCAGCAGCTTATCCGGGACAAACACAGATACGCAGTATTTT. The complete variable domain, with remaining parts taken from reference TRBV5-1 and TRBJ2-3, reads KAGVTQTPRYLIKTRGQQVTLSCSPISGHRSVSWYQQTPGQGLQFLFEYFSETQRNKGNFPGRFSGRQFSNSRSEMNVSTLELGDSALYLCASSLSGTNTDTQYFGPGTRLTVL.

This clone was counted a single time. The V call is TRBV7-9, the J call TRBJ1-4, with D possibly TRBD1 on 6 matching bases. Trimming pared 0 bases from V and 3 bases from J, leaving 11 bases between. Germline CDR1 is SEHNR and CDR2 is FQNEAQ (reference sequence). The CDR3 covers 16 residues. The CDR3: CASSLASGVPNEKLFF. The CDR3 DNA sequence: TGTGCCAGCAGCTTAGCTTCAGGGGTACCTAATGAAAAACTGTTTTTT. Full variable domain (remainder filled in from reference TRBV7-9 and TRBJ1-4): DTGVSQNPRHKITKRGQNVTFRCDPISEHNRLYWYRQTLGQGPEFLTYFQNEAQLEKSRLLSDRFSAERPKGSFSTLEIQRTEQGDSAMYLCASSLASGVPNEKLFFGSGTQLSVL.

This rearrangement joins TRBV6-5 to TRBJ2-7; the D gene is possibly TRBD1 (6 bases). Deletions cut 5 bases from V and 0 bases from J, with 14 bases between. From germline, CDR1 is MNHEY and CDR2 SVGAGI. This CDR3 spans 15 amino acids. CDR3 coding DNA: TGTGCCAGCAGTCTCTACAGGGTTTCCTCCTACGAGCAGTACTTC. The encoded protein is CASSLYRVSSYEQYF.

V usage is TRBV6-5 and J usage is TRBJ1-5; 12 bases agree with TRBD1. With 6 bases clipped from V and 6 bases from J, the junction kept 6 bases outside the gene matches. Germline V gives CDR1 MNHEY, CDR2 SVGAGI. The CDR3 runs 15 residues. CDR3 sequence reads: CASSLGQGAIQPQHF. CDR3 coding DNA: TGTGCCAGCAGCCTGGGACAGGGGGCTATTCAGCCCCAGCATTTT.

V is TRBV18 and J is TRBJ1-2, with D uncertain. Germline CDR1 and CDR2: KGHSH and LQKENI. Trimming took 3 bases from V and 3 from J, leaving 11 bases between them. This CDR3 is 14 amino acids long. CDR3 nucleotide sequence: TGTGCCAGCTCACCCAACACAAACCACTATGGCTACACCTTC. The encoded protein is CASSPNTNHYGYTF.